The 2 T cell receptor beta chains in this list originate from one sample, sequenced in a study of cytomegalovirus exposure and HLA in healthy donors. Vbeta (60) and Jbeta (13) primers were used in the PCR. The data were produced by immunoSEQ multiplex PCR, yet TCRdb's version contains in-frame clones alone and is incomplete. The sample has fewer than 95,000 clones; more than 75% are singletons. Material for sequencing was PBMCs. The receptors were sampled from a man between 18 and 29 years old in good health and CMV-seronegative.

This CDR3 is CASGGAAGELFF. CDR3 nucleotides: TGTGCCAGCGGGGGGGCTGCCGGGGAGCTGTTTTTT. The chain recombines TRBV9 with TRBJ2-2, with D tentatively TRBD2 (7 bases). The CDR3 extends over 12 amino acids. V was clipped by 7 bases and J by 6 bases, with 10 bases between them. Germline lookup yields CDR1 SGDLS and CDR2 YYNGEE.

V gene TRBV2 combines with J gene TRBJ1-5; D is unclear. V was cut by 0 bases and J by 2 bases, with 8 bases left in between. CDR1 is SNHLY and CDR2 is FYNNEI in the germline V gene. The CDR3 has 15 residues. The CDR3 sequence: CASSEALTGNQPQHF. DNA for the CDR3: TGTGCCAGCAGTGAAGCGCTAACAGGCAATCAGCCCCAGCATTTT. Variable domain in full (rest from reference TRBV2 and TRBJ1-5): EPEVTQTPSHQVTQMGQEVILRCVPISNHLYFYWYRQILGQKVEFLVSFYNNEISEKSEIFDDQFSVERPDGSNFTLKIRSTKLEDSAMYFCASSEALTGNQPQHFGDGTRLSIL.